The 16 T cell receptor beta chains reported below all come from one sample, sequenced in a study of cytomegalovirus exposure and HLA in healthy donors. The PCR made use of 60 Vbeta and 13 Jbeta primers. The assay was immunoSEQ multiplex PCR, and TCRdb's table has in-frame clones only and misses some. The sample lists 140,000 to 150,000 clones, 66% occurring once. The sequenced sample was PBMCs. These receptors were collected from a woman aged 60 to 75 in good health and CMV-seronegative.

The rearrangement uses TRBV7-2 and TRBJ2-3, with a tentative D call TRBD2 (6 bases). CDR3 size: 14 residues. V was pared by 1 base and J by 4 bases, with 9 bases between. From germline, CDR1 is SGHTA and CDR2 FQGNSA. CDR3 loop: CASSLVLAADTQYF. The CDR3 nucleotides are TGTGCCAGCAGCTTAGTACTAGCTGCAGATACGCAGTATTTT.

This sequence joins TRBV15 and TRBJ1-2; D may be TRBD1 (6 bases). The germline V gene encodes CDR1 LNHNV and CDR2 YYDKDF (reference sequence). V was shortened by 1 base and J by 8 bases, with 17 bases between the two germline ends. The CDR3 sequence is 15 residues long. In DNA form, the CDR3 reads TGTGCCACCAGCAGAGGTGGTTCGGGGGGCCGGGGCTACACCTTC. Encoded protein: CATSRGGSGGRGYTF.

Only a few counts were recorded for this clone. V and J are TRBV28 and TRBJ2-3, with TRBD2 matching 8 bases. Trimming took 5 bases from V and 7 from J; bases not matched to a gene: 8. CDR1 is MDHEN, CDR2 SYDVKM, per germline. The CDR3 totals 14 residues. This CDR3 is CASSSGSVINTQYF. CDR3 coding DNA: TGTGCCAGCAGTAGCGGGAGTGTAATTAATACGCAGTATTTT.

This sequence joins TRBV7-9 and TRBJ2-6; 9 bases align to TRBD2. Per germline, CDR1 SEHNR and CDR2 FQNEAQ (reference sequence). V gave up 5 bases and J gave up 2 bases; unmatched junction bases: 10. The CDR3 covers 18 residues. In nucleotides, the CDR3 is TGTGCCAGCAGCCCCTGTGTCGGCGGGAGGGCTGGGGCCAACGTCCTGACTTTC. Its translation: CASSPCVGGRAGANVLTF.

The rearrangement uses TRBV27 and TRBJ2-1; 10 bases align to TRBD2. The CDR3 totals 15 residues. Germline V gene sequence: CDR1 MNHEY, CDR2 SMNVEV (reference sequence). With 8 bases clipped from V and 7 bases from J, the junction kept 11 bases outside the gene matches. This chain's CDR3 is CASGPLAGALNEQFF. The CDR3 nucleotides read TGTGCCAGCGGACCTCTAGCGGGAGCTCTTAATGAGCAGTTCTTC.

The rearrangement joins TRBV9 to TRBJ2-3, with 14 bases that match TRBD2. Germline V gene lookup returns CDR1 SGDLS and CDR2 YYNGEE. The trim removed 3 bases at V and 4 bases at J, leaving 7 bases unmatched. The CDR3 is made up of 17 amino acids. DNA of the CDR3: TGTGCCAGCAGCGCCACTACGGGACTAGCGGGGGCAGATACGCAGTATTTT. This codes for CASSATTGLAGADTQYF.

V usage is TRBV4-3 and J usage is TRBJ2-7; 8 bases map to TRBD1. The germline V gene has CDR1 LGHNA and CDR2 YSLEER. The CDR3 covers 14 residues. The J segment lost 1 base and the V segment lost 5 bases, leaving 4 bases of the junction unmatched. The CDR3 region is CASSSGTGSYEQYF. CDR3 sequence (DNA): TGCGCCAGCAGCTCCGGGACAGGTTCCTACGAGCAGTACTTC.

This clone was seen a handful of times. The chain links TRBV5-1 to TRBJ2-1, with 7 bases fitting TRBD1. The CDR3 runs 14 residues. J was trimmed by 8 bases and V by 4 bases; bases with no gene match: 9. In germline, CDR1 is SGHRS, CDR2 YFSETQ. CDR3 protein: CASSRATGFDEQFF. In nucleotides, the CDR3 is TGCGCCAGCAGCCGCGCGACAGGGTTCGATGAGCAGTTCTTC.

As DNA, the CDR3 is TGTGCCAGCAGCGTAGAGGGCGGGAGTAGGCCCGAAAACATTCAGTACTTC. Translating gives CASSVEGGSRPENIQYF. This rearrangement joins TRBV9 to TRBJ2-4; 7 bases agree with TRBD2. Germline V lookup: CDR1 SGDLS, CDR2 YYNGEE. The CDR3 spans 17 residues. Trimming cost V 0 bases and J 5 bases; bases outside gene matches: 11.

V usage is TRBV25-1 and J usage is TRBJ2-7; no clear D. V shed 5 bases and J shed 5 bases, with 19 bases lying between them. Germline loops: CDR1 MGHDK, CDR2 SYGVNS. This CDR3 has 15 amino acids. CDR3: CASSPHDSHSHEQYF. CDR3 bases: TGTGCCAGCAGTCCCCATGACTCGCATTCCCACGAGCAGTACTTC.

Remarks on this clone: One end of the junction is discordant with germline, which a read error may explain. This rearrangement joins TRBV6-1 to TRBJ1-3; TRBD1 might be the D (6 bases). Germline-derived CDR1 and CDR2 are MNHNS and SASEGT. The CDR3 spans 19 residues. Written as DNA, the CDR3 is TGTGCCAGCAGGGAAGAGGACAGCCATTCTCACCTCTCTGGAAACACCATATATTTT. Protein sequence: CASREEDSHSHLSGNTIYF.

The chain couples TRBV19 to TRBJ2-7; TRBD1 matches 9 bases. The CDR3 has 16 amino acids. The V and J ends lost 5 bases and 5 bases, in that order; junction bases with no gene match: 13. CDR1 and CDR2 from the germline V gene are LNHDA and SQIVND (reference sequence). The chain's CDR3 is CASSLFVGQGVNEQYF. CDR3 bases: TGTGCCAGTAGTCTCTTTGTGGGACAGGGTGTCAACGAGCAGTACTTC.

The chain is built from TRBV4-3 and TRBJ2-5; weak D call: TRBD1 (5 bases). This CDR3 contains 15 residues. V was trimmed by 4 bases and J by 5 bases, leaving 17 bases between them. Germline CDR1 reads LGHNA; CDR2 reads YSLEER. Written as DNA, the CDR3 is TGCGCCAGCAGCCCACAGCTCGACAGACCCGAGACCCAGTACTTC. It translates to CASSPQLDRPETQYF.

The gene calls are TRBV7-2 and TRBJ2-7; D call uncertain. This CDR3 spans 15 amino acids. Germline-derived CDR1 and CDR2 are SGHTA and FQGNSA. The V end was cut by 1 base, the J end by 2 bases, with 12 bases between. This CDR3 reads CASSLGRLETYEQYF. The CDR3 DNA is TGTGCCAGCAGCTTAGGGCGACTCGAGACCTACGAGCAGTACTTC.

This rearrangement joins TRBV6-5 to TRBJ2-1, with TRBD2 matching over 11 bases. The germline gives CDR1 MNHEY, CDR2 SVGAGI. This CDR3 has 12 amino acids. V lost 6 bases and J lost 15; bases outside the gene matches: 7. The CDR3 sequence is CASRATSGSLFF. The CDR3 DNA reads TGTGCCAGCAGGGCAACTAGCGGGAGCCTGTTCTTC.

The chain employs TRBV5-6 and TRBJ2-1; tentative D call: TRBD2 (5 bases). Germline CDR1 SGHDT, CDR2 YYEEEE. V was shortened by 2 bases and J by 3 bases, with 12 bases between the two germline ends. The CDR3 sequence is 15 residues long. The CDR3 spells CASSLGRPNYNEQFF. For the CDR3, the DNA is TGTGCCAGCAGCTTAGGGAGACCCAACTACAATGAGCAGTTCTTC.